This TCR beta chain was profiled in a study of control samples from healthy donors and cancer patients. Using immunoSEQ multiplex PCR, the repertoire was profiled, and TCRdb retains in-frame clones only, with some absent. The data show about 70,000 clones, approximately 87% seen once. The CDR3 covers 14 residues. Germline values: CDR1 SGDLS, CDR2 YYNGEE. V lost 7 bases, J lost 7 bases, and 20 bases lay in between. V and J are TRBV9 and TRBJ1-2, with a weak D call TRBD1 (5 bases). The TCR was taken from a man aged 50-60 years in good health. Sequencing was performed on blood. CDR3 nucleotides: TGTGCCAGCGCAAAGACGGGGGACTCCTCTGGCTACACCTTC. This sequence encodes CASAKTGDSSGYTF. The variable domain in full, completed from reference TRBV9 and TRBJ1-2, reads DSGVTQTPKHLITATGQRVTLRCSPRSGDLSVYWYQQSLDQGLQFLIQYYNGEERAKGNILERFSAQQFPDLHSELNLSSLELGDSALYFCASAKTGDSSGYTFGSGTRLTVV.